A selection of T cell receptor beta chains follows, all from one sample in a study of blood T cell repertoires in COVID-19. Produced via immunoSEQ multiplex PCR; TCRdb's table is partial and in-frame only. The sample yields about 120,000 clones, about 92% seen once. The sample consisted of peripheral blood. The receptors derive from a man aged 60 to 69 with COVID-19, enrolled during active disease. Both conserved end residues are part of each CDR3. Each record gives: J gene, CDR3 length, clone size, D gene, V gene, CDR3 protein, CDR3 DNA. A D gene is named only where the DNA matches it firmly. A clone size is listed for some rows: how often the clone was seen (once, few, many), or a class if it is expanded.

>TRBJ1-4|15|.|TRBD1|TRBV2
CASSEKTGRSEKLFF
TGTGCCAGCAGTGAAAAGACAGGGAGGAGTGAAAAACTGTTTTTT
>TRBJ2-1|14|.|.|TRBV12-5
CASGLSGAPNEQFF
TGTGCTAGTGGTTTAAGTGGGGCCCCCAATGAGCAGTTCTTC
>TRBJ2-5|16|once|TRBD2|TRBV4-2
CASSQVQREYQETQYF
TGTGCCAGCAGCCAAGTTCAGCGGGAGTACCAAGAGACCCAGTACTTC
>TRBJ2-2|16|once|TRBD2|TRBV9
CASSEGLAANTGELFF
TGTGCCAGCAGCGAGGGGCTAGCGGCCAACACCGGGGAGCTGTTTTTT
>TRBJ2-2|17|.|.|TRBV7-9
CASSLAQGSSNTGELFF
TGTGCCAGCAGCTTAGCGCAGGGCAGTTCGAACACCGGGGAGCTGTTTTTT
>TRBJ2-7|15|.|.|TRBV5-1
CASSSSAVHSYEQYF
TGCGCCAGCAGCTCTTCAGCGGTCCACTCCTACGAGCAGTACTTC
>TRBJ2-1|13|.|TRBD1|TRBV5-8
CASEGTGTNEQFF
TGTGCCAGCGAGGGGACAGGGACGAATGAGCAGTTCTTC
>TRBJ1-5|15|.|.|TRBV27
CASSSLQLTNQPQHF
TGTGCCAGCAGTTCATTACAGCTCACCAATCAGCCCCAGCATTTT
>TRBJ2-7|15|.|.|TRBV7-9
CASSLGQGSSYEQYF
TGTGCCAGCAGCTTAGGCCAGGGTAGCTCCTACGAGCAGTACTTC
>TRBJ2-2|15|.|.|TRBV2
CASRGGGQNTGELFF
TGTGCCAGCCGGGGAGGGGGTCAGAACACCGGGGAGCTGTTTTTT
>TRBJ1-2|16|.|TRBD1|TRBV29-1
CSVAGTGPSSHYGYTF
TGCAGCGTCGCCGGGACAGGACCATCAAGTCACTATGGCTACACCTTC
>TRBJ1-6|13|.|.|TRBV19
CASGTTDNSPLHF
TGTGCCAGTGGGACAACCGACAATTCACCCCTCCACTTT
>TRBJ2-2|13|once|.|TRBV30
CAWSVQSTGELFF
TGTGCCTGGAGTGTACAATCCACCGGGGAGCTGTTTTTT
>TRBJ1-1|18|.|TRBD1|TRBV19
CASSIGHRGLLFGTEAFF
TGTGCCAGTAGTATAGGCCACAGGGGGCTCTTGTTCGGGACTGAAGCTTTCTTT
>TRBJ1-2|12|.|.|TRBV30
CAWSVANYGYTF
TGTGCCTGGAGTGTAGCGAACTATGGCTACACCTTC
>TRBJ2-4|17|once|.|TRBV19
CASSINGGTGAKNIQYF
TGTGCCAGTAGTATCAACGGGGGAACGGGAGCCAAAAACATTCAGTACTTC
>TRBJ2-1|16|.|TRBD2|TRBV2
CASSERKRERYNEQFF
TGTGCCAGCAGTGAACGGAAGCGGGAGAGATACAATGAGCAGTTCTTC
>TRBJ1-4|14|few|.|TRBV27
CASSSLDGGGKLFF
TGTGCCAGCAGCTCCCTCGACGGAGGTGGAAAACTGTTTTTT
>TRBJ1-1|14|.|.|TRBV28
CASSPGQMNTEAFF
TGTGCCAGCAGCCCTGGACAGATGAACACTGAAGCTTTCTTT
>TRBJ2-7|15|.|TRBD1|TRBV5-4
CASSQIGTGAYEQYF
TGTGCCAGCAGCCAAATCGGGACAGGGGCCTACGAGCAGTACTTC
>TRBJ2-2|16|once|.|TRBV18
CASSPPAGTNTGELFF
TGTGCCAGCTCACCACCGGCAGGTACGAACACCGGGGAGCTGTTTTTT
>TRBJ1-1|13|.|.|TRBV6-5
CASRPGDGAEAFF
TGTGCCAGCAGGCCGGGGGATGGGGCTGAAGCTTTCTTT
>TRBJ1-4|16|.|.|TRBV5-1
CASSSEPGTTNEKLFF
TGCGCCAGCAGCTCGGAGCCAGGGACAACTAATGAAAAACTGTTTTTT
>TRBJ2-3|15|.|.|TRBV10-2
CASQPGLHYQDTQYF
TGCGCCAGTCAACCGGGACTCCACTACCAGGATACGCAGTATTTT
>TRBJ1-2|14|.|TRBD1|TRBV7-2
CASSFGQGPYGYTF
TGTGCCAGCAGCTTTGGACAGGGACCTTATGGCTACACCTTC
>TRBJ1-2|15|.|.|TRBV24-1
CATSDRSRGNYGYTF
TGTGCCACCAGTGACCGTTCTAGAGGGAACTATGGCTACACCTTC
>TRBJ2-1|15|.|TRBD2|TRBV2
CASSPLREVVNEQFF
TGTGCCAGCAGCCCCCTCCGGGAGGTCGTCAATGAGCAGTTCTTC
>TRBJ2-3|14|.|.|TRBV5-6
CASSLLQVTDTQYF
TGTGCCAGCAGCTTGCTACAGGTCACAGATACGCAGTATTTT
>TRBJ1-2|15|.|TRBD1|TRBV6-5
CASSPSSQGAGGYTF
TGTGCCAGCAGTCCATCATCACAGGGGGCGGGTGGCTACACCTTC
>TRBJ1-1|13|.|.|TRBV12-3/TRBV12-4
CASRPGQLTEAFF
TGTGCCAGCAGACCGGGACAACTCACTGAAGCTTTCTTT
>TRBJ2-1|15|.|TRBD2|TRBV11-2
CASSTVLAGDHEQFF
TGTGCCAGCAGTACGGTACTAGCGGGAGACCATGAGCAGTTCTTC
>TRBJ1-2|11|.|.|TRBV6-4
CATHRVHGYTF
TGTGCCACCCATCGCGTGCATGGCTACACCTTC
>TRBJ1-2|12|.|.|TRBV25-1
CASRGEDVGYTF
TGTGCCAGCAGAGGGGAGGATGTGGGCTACACCTTC
>TRBJ2-5|15|.|.|TRBV19
CASSKGRVGGETQYF
TGTGCCAGTAGTAAGGGTAGGGTAGGGGGAGAGACCCAGTACTTC
>TRBJ2-2|14|.|TRBD1|TRBV7-3
CASSYSRGTGELFF
TGTGCCAGCAGCTACTCCAGGGGGACCGGGGAGCTGTTTTTT
>TRBJ2-7|15|.|.|TRBV3-1/TRBV3-2
CASSQSRGIAYEQYF
TGTGCCAGCAGCCAATCTAGGGGTATAGCCTACGAGCAGTACTTC
>TRBJ2-7|14|once|TRBD2|TRBV20-1
CSASFRLAGGEQYF
TGCAGTGCTAGTTTTCGACTAGCGGGAGGAGAGCAGTACTTC